This paragraph covers one TCR beta chain sequence. Antigen unknown. The V gene end was trimmed by 2 bases and the J gene end by 0 bases; junction bases not matched to a gene: 7. The germline V gene encodes CDR1 MNHEY and CDR2 SVGEGT. The CDR3 runs to 17 residues. Every TCR beta cDNA library bore unique molecular identifiers. From the PCR reads, TCRdb called clonotypes with MiXCR, one entry per CDR3 protein. The data show hundreds of thousands of distinct CDR3 sequences, with 59% seen just once and over 9% held by the top ten. The record originates from a study of post-analysis software for immune sequencing data. Study-wide results and caveats: In patients, TRBV5-6, TRBV5-1 and TRBV20-1 belonged to five TRBV segments found more frequently than in controls.

The chain links TRBV6-2 or TRBV6-3 to TRBJ1-1; 9 bases agree with TRBD1. Sequenced material: blood. This clonotype was obtained from a girl aged 2 to 10 with multiple sclerosis. CDR3 residues: CASSYDRGSIMNTEAFF. CDR3 coding DNA: TGTGCCAGCAGTTACGACAGGGGGTCCATAATGAACACTGAAGCTTTCTTT.